This T cell receptor (beta chain) derives from a study of shared clonotypes between healthy human individuals. The table came from immunoSEQ multiplex PCR; TCRdb's copy has only in-frame clones and leaves some out. The sample consists of about 2.3 million clones, more than 85% of them appearing once. Study findings and constraints: Memory subsets had estimated richness that was generally smaller than that of naive subsets. Relative to clonotypes present in all four donors, those not shared had lower generation probabilities. Only blood was sampled, and tissue TCR repertoires likely differ from blood ones.

On this clone: Its specificity is not known. The sample carries other DNA sequences with the same CDR3.

Germline V gives CDR1 SNHLY, CDR2 FYNNEI. The V end was cut by 2 bases, the J end by 4 bases, with 5 bases between. The CDR3 has 12 residues. The clonotype was recovered from a man between 18 and 29 years old in good health. Some clones in this sample may be carry-over from other donors' samples. The sequenced sample consisted of naive CD4+ T cells from PBMCs. The subset: CD45RA+ positively selected. The gene calls are TRBV2 and TRBJ1-1, with D unclear. The CDR3 region is CASSERSTEAFF. The CDR3, as DNA: TGTGCCAGCAGTGAACGCTCCACTGAAGCTTTCTTT. The whole variable domain, filled in from reference TRBV2 and TRBJ1-1, reads EPEVTQTPSHQVTQMGQEVILRCVPISNHLYFYWYRQILGQKVEFLVSFYNNEISEKSEIFDDQFSVERPDGSNFTLKIRSTKLEDSAMYFCASSERSTEAFFGQGTRLTVV.